The 2 T cell receptor beta chains presented below share a single source sample, sequenced in a study of blood T cells in healthy people across ages. The use of a sample-barcoded 5' primer and a J-beta primer mix characterized a second PCR of roughly 7 to 11 cycles. MiXCR was run by TCRdb on the 5' RACE reads, yielding one entry per CDR3 protein. The top ten hold approximately 40% of the sample, which has more than 700,000 distinct CDR3 sequences, 53% seen once. Specimen: blood. Receptors originate from an elderly man in good health.

This chain joins TRBV10-3 and TRBJ2-1; 10 nucleotides agree with TRBD2. The CDR3 covers 16 residues. The germline CDR1 and CDR2 sequences are ENHRY and SYGVKD. V gave up 6 bases and J gave up 1 base; unmatched junction bases: 6. The CDR3 nucleotides are TGTGCCATCAGCATCGGGACTAGCGTATCCTACAATGAGCAGTTCTTC. Translating it yields CAISIGTSVSYNEQFF.

The chain recombines TRBV10-3 with TRBJ2-1, with 7 bases that match TRBD2. Germline CDR1 is ENHRY and CDR2 is SYGVKD. Trimming at V came to 4 bases and at J to 2 bases, leaving 5 bases not matched to a gene. The CDR3 is made up of 15 amino acids. The CDR3 region has the DNA TGTGCCATCAGTGGGGGCGGGAGCGCCTACAATGAGCAGTTCTTC. Its translation is CAISGGGSAYNEQFF.